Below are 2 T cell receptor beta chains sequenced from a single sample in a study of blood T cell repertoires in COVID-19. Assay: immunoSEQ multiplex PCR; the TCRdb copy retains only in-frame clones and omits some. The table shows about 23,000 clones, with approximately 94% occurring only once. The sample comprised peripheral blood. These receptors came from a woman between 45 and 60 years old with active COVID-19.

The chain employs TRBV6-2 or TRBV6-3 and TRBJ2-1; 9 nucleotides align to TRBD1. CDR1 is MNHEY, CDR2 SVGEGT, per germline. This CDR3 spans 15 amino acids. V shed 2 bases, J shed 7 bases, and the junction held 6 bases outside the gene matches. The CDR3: CASSYGTGNINEQFF. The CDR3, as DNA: TGTGCCAGCAGTTACGGGACAGGGAATATAAATGAGCAGTTCTTC.

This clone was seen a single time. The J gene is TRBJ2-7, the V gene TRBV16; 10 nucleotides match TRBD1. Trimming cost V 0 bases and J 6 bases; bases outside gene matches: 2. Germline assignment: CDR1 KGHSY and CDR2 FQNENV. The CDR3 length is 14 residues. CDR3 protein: CASSQSGQGSEQYF. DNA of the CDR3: TGTGCCAGCAGCCAATCGGGACAGGGGTCCGAGCAGTACTTC.